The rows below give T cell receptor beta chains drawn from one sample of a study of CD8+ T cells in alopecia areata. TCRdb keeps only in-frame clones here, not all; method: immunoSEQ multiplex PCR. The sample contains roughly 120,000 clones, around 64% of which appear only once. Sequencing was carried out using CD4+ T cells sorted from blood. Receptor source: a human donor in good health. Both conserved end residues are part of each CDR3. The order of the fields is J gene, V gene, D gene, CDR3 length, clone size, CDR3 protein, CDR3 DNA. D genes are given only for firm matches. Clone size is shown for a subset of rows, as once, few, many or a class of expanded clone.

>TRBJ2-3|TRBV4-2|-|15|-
CASSQVPGSTDTQYF
TGTGCCAGCAGCCAAGTACCGGGGAGCACAGATACGCAGTATTTT
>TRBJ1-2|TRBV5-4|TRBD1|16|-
CASSLELGQGNYGYTF
TGTGCCAGCAGCTTGGAATTGGGACAGGGGAATTATGGCTACACCTTC
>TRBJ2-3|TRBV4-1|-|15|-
CASSHSPSETDTQYF
TGCGCCAGCTCACACTCCCCTAGTGAAACAGATACGCAGTATTTT
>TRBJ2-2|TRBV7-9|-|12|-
CASSGNTGELFF
TGTGCCAGCAGCGGGAACACCGGGGAGCTGTTTTTT
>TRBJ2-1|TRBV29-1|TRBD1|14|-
CSFWRQGIYNEQFF
TGCAGCTTCTGGCGACAGGGGATCTACAATGAGCAGTTCTTC
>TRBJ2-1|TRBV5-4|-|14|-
CASSLGGPRDEQFF
TGTGCCAGCAGCTTGGGGGGGCCTAGGGATGAGCAGTTCTTC
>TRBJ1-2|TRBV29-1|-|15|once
CSVDPKGGGGYGYTF
TGCAGCGTTGACCCAAAGGGCGGTGGGGGATATGGCTACACCTTC
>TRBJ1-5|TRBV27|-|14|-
CASSFDSLRQPQHF
TGTGCCAGCAGTTTTGATTCCCTAAGGCAGCCCCAGCATTTT
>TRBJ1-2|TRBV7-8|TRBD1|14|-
CTSSLTDRGYGYTF
TGTACCAGCAGCTTAACGGACAGGGGTTACGGCTACACCTTC
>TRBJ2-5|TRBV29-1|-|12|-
CSGSDSQETQYF
TGCAGCGGGTCGGACAGCCAAGAGACCCAGTACTTC
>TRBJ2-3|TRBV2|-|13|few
CASSFRDTDTQYF
TGTGCCAGCAGCTTCCGGGACACAGATACGCAGTATTTT
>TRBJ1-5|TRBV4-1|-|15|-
CASSPQGFSNQPQHF
TGCGCCAGCAGCCCCCAGGGCTTTAGCAATCAGCCCCAGCATTTT
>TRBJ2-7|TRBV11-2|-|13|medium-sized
CASSFTRGYEQYF
TGTGCCAGCAGCTTTACCCGGGGGTACGAGCAGTACTTC
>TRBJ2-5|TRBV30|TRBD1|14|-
CAWGFGQGQETQYF
TGTGCCTGGGGTTTTGGACAGGGCCAAGAGACCCAGTACTTC
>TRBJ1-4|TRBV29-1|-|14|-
CSGLSSGSIEKLFF
TGCAGCGGCCTGAGTTCGGGTTCGATTGAAAAACTGTTTTTT
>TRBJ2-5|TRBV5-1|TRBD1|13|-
CASSLRGQETQYF
TGCGCCAGCAGCCTCAGGGGGCAAGAGACCCAGTACTTC
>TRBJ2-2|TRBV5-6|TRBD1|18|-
CASSTTRNRGRRTGELFF
TGTGCCAGCAGCACCACTCGAAACAGGGGGCGAAGGACCGGGGAGCTGTTTTTT
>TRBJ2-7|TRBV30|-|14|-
CAFTSLGGAYEQYF
TGTGCCTTCACGTCGCTGGGGGGCGCGTACGAGCAGTACTTC
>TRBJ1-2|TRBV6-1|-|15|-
CASSEVGAGVYGYTF
TGTGCCAGCAGTGAAGTAGGGGCGGGAGTCTATGGCTACACCTTC
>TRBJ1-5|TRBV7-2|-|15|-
CASSFGHNSNQPQHF
TGTGCCAGCAGCTTCGGGCATAATAGCAATCAGCCCCAGCATTTT
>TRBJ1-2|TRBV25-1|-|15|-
CASSESGDPLYGYTF
TGTGCCAGCAGTGAATCAGGGGACCCTCTCTACGGCTACACCTTC
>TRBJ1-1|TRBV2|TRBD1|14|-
CASSDGTGGFRAFF
TGTGCCAGCAGTGACGGGACAGGGGGTTTTCGAGCTTTCTTT
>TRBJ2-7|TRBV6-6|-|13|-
CASSYWQSYEQYF
TGTGCCAGCAGTTACTGGCAGTCCTACGAGCAGTACTTC
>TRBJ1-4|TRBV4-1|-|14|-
CASSQVRQPEKLFF
TGCGCCAGCAGCCAAGTGAGGCAGCCAGAAAAACTGTTTTTT
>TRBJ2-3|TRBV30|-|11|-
CAWKERDTQYF
TGTGCCTGGAAAGAGAGGGATACGCAGTATTTT
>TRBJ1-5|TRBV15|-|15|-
CATSREDYSNQPQHF
TGTGCCACCAGCAGAGAGGATTATAGCAATCAGCCCCAGCATTTT
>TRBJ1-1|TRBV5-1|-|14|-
CASSLPNERGEAFF
TGCGCCAGCAGCCTCCCGAATGAACGGGGAGAGGCTTTCTTT
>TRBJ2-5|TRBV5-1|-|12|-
CASSLDIETQYF
TGCGCCAGCAGCTTGGATATCGAGACCCAGTACTTC
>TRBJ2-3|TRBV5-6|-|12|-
CASSVGGDTQYF
TGTGCCAGCAGCGTGGGAGGTGATACGCAGTATTTT
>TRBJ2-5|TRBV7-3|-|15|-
CASSLQARAQETQYF
TGTGCCAGCAGCTTACAGGCCAGGGCCCAAGAGACCCAGTACTTC
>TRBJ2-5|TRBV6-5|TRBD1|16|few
CASSFEPGGGQETQYF
TGTGCCAGCAGTTTTGAACCAGGGGGCGGCCAAGAGACCCAGTACTTC
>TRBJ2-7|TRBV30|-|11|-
CAWSGLYEQYF
TGTGCCTGGAGTGGTCTCTACGAGCAGTACTTC
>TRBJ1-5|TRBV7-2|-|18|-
CASSYPPGASSSNQPQHF
TGTGCCAGCAGCTATCCCCCGGGGGCTTCTTCGAGCAATCAGCCCCAGCATTTT
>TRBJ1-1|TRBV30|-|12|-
CAWRRLNTEAFF
TGTGCCTGGCGTAGGTTGAACACTGAAGCTTTCTTT
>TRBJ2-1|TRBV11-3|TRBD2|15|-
CASSERTSGVNEQFF
TGTGCCAGCAGCGAACGGACTAGCGGAGTCAATGAGCAGTTCTTC